The 22 T cell receptor beta chains in this list originate from one sample, sequenced in a study of blood T cell repertoires in COVID-19. Measured with immunoSEQ multiplex PCR; TCRdb has only the in-frame clones, and not every one. This sample has 100,000 or so clones; 84% occur once, and the top ten carry less than 2%. The sequenced sample was peripheral blood. These receptors were collected from a man between 65 and 80 years old with active or convalescent COVID-19.

Only one count was recorded for this clone. V and J are TRBV6-5 and TRBJ1-5, with 8 bases that match TRBD1. CDR1 and CDR2 from the germline V gene are MNHEY and SVGAGI. The CDR3 has 15 residues. With 4 bases clipped from V and 6 bases from J, the junction kept 8 bases outside the gene matches. Written as DNA, the CDR3 is TGTGCCAGCAGTTCCCCAGGGGGCGCGGGTCAGCCCCAGCATTTT. Translated: CASSSPGGAGQPQHF.

This sequence joins TRBV12-3 or TRBV12-4 and TRBJ2-5; D might be TRBD2 (6 bases). Trimming cost V 7 bases and J 4 bases, with 13 bases left between them. The CDR3 loop spans 13 amino acids. CDR3 residues: CASTLGTAETQYF. The CDR3 DNA follows: TGTGCCAGCACCCTCGGGACTGCAGAGACCCAGTACTTC.

J is TRBJ1-1 and V is TRBV7-2; D not resolved. The ends were cut back, 6 bases at V and 1 base at J, with 9 bases in the middle. The CDR3 extends over 13 amino acids. CDR1 SGHTA and CDR2 FQGNSA come from the germline V gene. DNA for the CDR3: TGTGCCAGCAGATCACACCAGAACACTGAAGCTTTCTTT. Protein: CASRSHQNTEAFF.

The chain carries TRBV7-9 and TRBJ2-1; 8 bases align to TRBD1. CDR3 length: 15 amino acids. Trimming removed 5 bases from V and 1 base from J; junction bases left unmatched: 4. Germline loops: CDR1 SEHNR, CDR2 FQNEAQ (reference sequence). CDR3 loop: CASSPGQVSYNEQFF. DNA of the CDR3: TGTGCCAGCAGCCCGGGACAGGTTTCCTACAATGAGCAGTTCTTC.

The CDR3: CASSLAGQGVGEQFF. The CDR3 region has the DNA TGCGCCAGCAGCTTGGCTGGACAGGGGGTGGGTGAGCAGTTCTTC. The chain is built from TRBV5-1 and TRBJ2-1; 10 nucleotides align to TRBD1. The junction had 6 bases not matched to a gene; V was cut back by 0 bases and J by 9 bases. Per the germline V gene, CDR1 is SGHRS and CDR2 is YFSETQ. The CDR3 is made up of 15 amino acids. The full variable domain, completed using reference TRBV5-1 and TRBJ2-1, is KAGVTQTPRYLIKTRGQQVTLSCSPISGHRSVSWYQQTPGQGLQFLFEYFSETQRNKGNFPGRFSGRQFSNSRSEMNVSTLELGDSALYLCASSLAGQGVGEQFFGPGTRLTVL.

The V and J genes are TRBV19 and TRBJ2-1, with D maybe TRBD1 (6 bases). This CDR3 has 15 amino acids. The V gene's germline CDR1 is LNHDA and CDR2 SQIVND (reference sequence). V lost 6 bases and J lost 4, with 16 bases in between. The DNA for the CDR3 is TGTGCCAGTAGCTTGACAGGAGGAAAGTACAATGAGCAGTTCTTC. Its protein is CASSLTGGKYNEQFF.

V is TRBV11-2 and J is TRBJ1-2; 9 bases agree with TRBD1. The CDR3 covers 16 residues. CDR1 and CDR2 from the germline V gene are SGHAT and FQNNGV. J lost 6 bases, V lost 1 base, and 9 bases had no gene match. The CDR3 DNA reads as TGTGCCAGCAGCTTAGTGGGGGTCGGGGACAGGGATGGCTACACCTTC. It codes for CASSLVGVGDRDGYTF.

This clone was recorded a few times. The CDR3 DNA is TGTGCCAGCAGTTACCGGGACACCAGCTACGAGCAGTACTTC. Protein product: CASSYRDTSYEQYF. V gene TRBV6-6 combines with J gene TRBJ2-7, with D perhaps matching TRBD1 (6 bases). V was cut by 2 bases and J by 3 bases, with 11 bases left in between. The CDR3 covers 14 residues. Per germline, CDR1 MNHNY and CDR2 SVGAGI (reference sequence).

This clone was seen more than once but under ten times. The chain couples TRBV7-9 to TRBJ1-2; 9 bases fit TRBD1. CDR3 length: 16 residues. The V and J ends lost 4 bases and 4 bases, in that order; junction bases with no gene match: 10. Germline values: CDR1 SEHNR, CDR2 FQNEAQ (reference sequence). As DNA, the CDR3 is TGTGCCAGCAGCTCAAACGTCGGGACAGGGATCTATGGCTACACCTTC. Translated, it gives CASSSNVGTGIYGYTF.

The chain employs TRBV2 and TRBJ2-1; D perhaps matches TRBD1 (6 bases). With 8 bases removed from V and 7 bases from J, the gap between germline ends came to 21 bases. This CDR3 comprises 15 residues. Germline V gene lookup returns CDR1 SNHLY and CDR2 FYNNEI. DNA of the CDR3: TGTGCCAGCCGAGTTACAGGGTCCCCAGGAAATGAGCAGTTCTTC. Protein: CASRVTGSPGNEQFF.

The chain employs TRBV28 and TRBJ1-1; TRBD1 might be the D (5 bases). This CDR3 contains 14 residues. CDR1 and CDR2 from the germline V gene are MDHEN and SYDVKM. Between the trimmed V and J ends, which lost 5 bases and 1 base, there was a span of 11 bases. CDR3 residues: CASSQGGWNTEAFF. The CDR3 bases are TGTGCCAGCAGTCAGGGAGGTTGGAACACTGAAGCTTTCTTT.

CDR3 region: CASSRQGGVYGYTF. As DNA, the CDR3 is TGTGCCAGCAGCCGACAGGGGGGTGTCTATGGCTACACCTTC. The V gene is TRBV3-1 (or the pseudogene TRBV3-2), the J gene TRBJ1-2, with 9 bases identical to TRBD1. The trim removed 4 bases at V and 4 bases at J, leaving 4 bases unmatched. This CDR3 spans 14 amino acids. Germline lookup yields CDR1 LGHDT and CDR2 YNNKEL (reference sequence).

This clone was picked up many times. The gene calls are TRBV6-2 or TRBV6-3 and TRBJ2-7; no clear D. The CDR3 consists of 13 residues. The germline V gene encodes CDR1 MNHEY and CDR2 SVGEGT. V was shortened by 2 bases and J by 4 bases, with 9 bases between the two germline ends. As DNA, the CDR3 is TGTGCCAGCAGTTACCTCTACAGTTACGAGCAGTACTTC. Encoded protein: CASSYLYSYEQYF.

The chain has TRBV2 and TRBJ1-5; 8 bases are a match to TRBD1. J lost 5 bases, V lost 7 bases, and 4 bases had no gene match. CDR1 and CDR2 (germline): SNHLY, FYNNEI. The CDR3 spans 13 residues. CDR3 residues: CASTPDRDQPQHF. The CDR3, as DNA: TGTGCCAGCACTCCGGACAGGGATCAGCCCCAGCATTTT. The full variable domain, its missing parts supplied by reference TRBV2 and TRBJ1-5, is EPEVTQTPSHQVTQMGQEVILRCVPISNHLYFYWYRQILGQKVEFLVSFYNNEISEKSEIFDDQFSVERPDGSNFTLKIRSTKLEDSAMYFCASTPDRDQPQHFGDGTRLSIL.

J is TRBJ2-1 and V is TRBV24-1, with D perhaps matching TRBD2 (5 bases). The V gene lost 5 bases and the J gene lost 4 bases, with 8 bases spanning the gap. Germline V gene sequence: CDR1 KGHDR, CDR2 SFDVKD. The CDR3 is made up of 13 amino acids. Here the CDR3 reads CATSGGQYNEQFF. As DNA, the CDR3 is TGTGCCACCAGTGGCGGGCAGTACAATGAGCAGTTCTTC.

The chain links TRBV28 to TRBJ1-6, with TRBD1 identical over 8 bases. The CDR3 consists of 15 residues. After removal of 6 bases from V and 7 bases from J, the junction contained 8 bases not matched to a gene. The V gene's germline CDR1 is MDHEN and CDR2 SYDVKM. CDR3 sequence reads: CASRTSDRVNSPLHF. Written as DNA, the CDR3 is TGTGCCAGCAGAACCTCGGACAGGGTAAATTCACCCCTCCACTTT.

In its sample, this clone was seen once. The chain has TRBV29-1 and TRBJ2-7; perhaps TRBD2 as D (7 bases). There are 13 residues in the CDR3. Germline V gene lookup returns CDR1 SQVTM and CDR2 ANQGSEA. The V and J ends lost 2 bases and 3 bases respectively, with 11 bases between them. The chain's CDR3 is CSVELGGGYEQYF. DNA of the CDR3: TGCAGCGTTGAATTAGGGGGGGGCTACGAGCAGTACTTC.

Details on this clone: A junction end diverges from the germline sequence, so it may reflect a read error. The chain is built from TRBV7-7 and TRBJ2-1; TRBD2 agrees at 7 bases. The CDR3 runs 15 residues. The germline V gene has CDR1 SSHAT and CDR2 FNYEAQ (reference sequence). The CDR3 is CASSRSGAEDNEQFF. For the CDR3, the DNA is TGTGCTAGCAGCCGCAGCGGGGCGGAGGACAATGAGCAGTTCTTC.

This clone occurred once. The chain employs TRBV6-5 and TRBJ2-7; 10 nucleotides agree with TRBD1. The germline V gene has CDR1 MNHEY and CDR2 SVGAGI. Trimming took 5 bases from V and 4 from J; bases not matched to a gene: 8. The CDR3 consists of 15 residues. The CDR3 DNA reads TGTGCCAGCAGTCCTCGGGACAGGGGTGTGTACGAGCAGTACTTC. This encodes CASSPRDRGVYEQYF.

This chain uses TRBV18 with TRBJ1-3, with a weak D call TRBD1 (5 bases). The CDR3 has 14 residues. V lost 1 base and J 3 bases, leaving 7 bases between the germline ends. Per the germline V gene, CDR1 is KGHSH and CDR2 is LQKENI. Here the CDR3 DNA reads TGTGCCAGCTCACCACAGGGGAATGGAAACACCATATATTTT. This codes for CASSPQGNGNTIYF.

The chain employs TRBV5-1 and TRBJ1-3, with D uncertain. Trimming stripped 0 bases from V and 0 bases from J, with 10 bases between. CDR1 SGHRS and CDR2 YFSETQ come from the germline V gene. CDR3 length: 16 amino acids. CDR3 in amino acids: CASSLGERSSGNTIYF. The CDR3 DNA is TGCGCCAGCAGCTTGGGGGAGCGCAGCTCTGGAAACACCATATATTTT.

The J gene is TRBJ1-6, the V gene TRBV7-6; 10 nucleotides match TRBD1. V shed 4 bases and J 6 bases; nucleotides not matched to a gene: 3. This CDR3 contains 15 residues. Germline CDR1 SGHVS, CDR2 FNYEAQ. CDR3 loop: CASSYGTGANSPLHF. The CDR3 nucleotides are TGTGCCAGCAGCTACGGGACAGGGGCTAATTCACCCCTCCACTTT.